Each of the 3 T cell receptor beta chains below was sequenced from the same sample in a study of blood T cell repertoires in COVID-19. Data came from immunoSEQ multiplex PCR; TCRdb stores just in-frame clones and leaves some out. The sample lists some 60,000 clones, over 75% occurring once. The source material was peripheral blood. Source of these receptors: a man between 60 and 70 years old with acute or convalescent COVID-19.

CDR3 nucleotide sequence: TGCGCCAGCAGCTCGGGACTAGTCGGTGAGCAGTTCTTC. Amino acids: CASSSGLVGEQFF. The J gene is TRBJ2-1, the V gene TRBV5-1; TRBD2 aligns across 8 bases. Trimming removed 3 bases from V and 9 bases from J; junction bases left unmatched: 5. This CDR3 is built from 13 residues. Germline V gene sequence: CDR1 SGHRS, CDR2 YFSETQ.

This chain links TRBV5-5 with TRBJ1-1, with 7 bases lining up with TRBD1. The CDR3 spans 15 residues. J was trimmed by 1 base and V by 4 bases; bases with no gene match: 7. Germline CDR1 SGHKS, CDR2 YYEKEE (reference sequence). CDR3 loop: CASSPLGQPNTEAFF. The CDR3 DNA sequence: TGTGCCAGCAGCCCACTGGGACAGCCGAACACTGAAGCTTTCTTT.

The gene calls are TRBV5-1 and TRBJ2-2, with TRBD1 matching 7 bases. Germline values: CDR1 SGHRS, CDR2 YFSETQ. V dropped 1 base and J dropped 6; count of bases not matched to a gene: 6. CDR3 size: 15 residues. The CDR3 sequence: CASSLTGVGAGELFF. The CDR3, as DNA: TGCGCCAGCAGCTTGACAGGGGTCGGCGCCGGGGAGCTGTTTTTT.